Following are 5 T cell receptor beta chains from one sample sequenced in a study of T cells in Graves' hyperthyroidism and ophthalmopathy. RNA transcripts served as the template for amplifying TCR beta CDR3 regions. First-round RT-PCR of the TCR CDR3 relied on the HTBI primer set. From the multiplex PCR reads, TCRdb called clonotypes with MiXCR, one entry per CDR3 protein. The sample gives roughly 500,000 distinct CDR3 sequences, approximately 23% of which show up once; about half is in the top ten. Material for sequencing was blood. The source is a woman in her seventies with Graves' ophthalmopathy.

The chain carries TRBV10-3 and TRBJ1-6; the D is unclear. The CDR3 is 15 residues long. Trimming stripped 10 bases from V and 3 bases from J, with 16 bases between. The germline V gene has CDR1 ENHRY and CDR2 SYGVKD. The CDR3, as DNA: TGTGCCACGAGCCCCCGGGCCAGCTATAATTCACCCCTCCACTTT. Translation gives CATSPRASYNSPLHF.

CDR3 residues: CASSLPGTGGSDEQFF. DNA of the CDR3: TGCGCCAGCAGCCTCCCCGGGACAGGGGGTTCTGATGAGCAGTTCTTC. The chain joins TRBV5-1 to TRBJ2-1; 11 bases are shared with TRBD1. There are 16 residues in the CDR3. After removal of 4 bases from V and 8 bases from J, the junction contained 11 bases not matched to a gene. Per the germline V gene, CDR1 is SGHRS and CDR2 is YFSETQ.

This clonotype came up a few times. This chain links TRBV19 with TRBJ1-5; TRBD1 matches at 8 bases. Germline assignment: CDR1 LNHDA and CDR2 SQIVND (reference sequence). This CDR3 has 14 amino acids. Unmatched junction bases numbered 5, after V lost 4 bases and J lost 6 bases. The CDR3 here is CASSTQGAGQPQHF. The CDR3 nucleotides are TGTGCCAGTAGTACCCAGGGGGCCGGTCAGCCCCAGCATTTT.

The CDR3 is CASSEVGTIYGYTF. Written as DNA, the CDR3 is TGTGCCAGCAGTGAAGTAGGGACAATCTATGGCTACACCTTC. This chain uses TRBV6-1 with TRBJ1-2; perhaps TRBD1 as D (6 bases). The germline CDR1 and CDR2 sequences are MNHNS and SASEGT. V lost 1 base, J lost 4 bases, and 10 bases lay in between. CDR3 length equals 14 residues.

The gene calls are TRBV11-1 and TRBJ2-7; TRBD2 matches 11 bases. V was clipped by 5 bases and J by 2 bases; unmatched bases: 5. CDR1 is SGHAT and CDR2 is FQDESV in the germline V gene (reference sequence). The CDR3 has 15 amino acids. The CDR3 here is CASSVGTSGTYEQYF. In nucleotides, the CDR3 is TGTGCCAGCAGCGTAGGGACTAGCGGAACCTACGAGCAGTACTTC. The full variable domain, completed using reference TRBV11-1 and TRBJ2-7, is EAEVAQSPRYKITEKSQAVAFWCDPISGHATLYWYRQILGQGPELLVQFQDESVVDDSQLPKDRFSAERLKGVDSTLKIQPAELGDSAMYLCASSVGTSGTYEQYFGPGTRLTVT.